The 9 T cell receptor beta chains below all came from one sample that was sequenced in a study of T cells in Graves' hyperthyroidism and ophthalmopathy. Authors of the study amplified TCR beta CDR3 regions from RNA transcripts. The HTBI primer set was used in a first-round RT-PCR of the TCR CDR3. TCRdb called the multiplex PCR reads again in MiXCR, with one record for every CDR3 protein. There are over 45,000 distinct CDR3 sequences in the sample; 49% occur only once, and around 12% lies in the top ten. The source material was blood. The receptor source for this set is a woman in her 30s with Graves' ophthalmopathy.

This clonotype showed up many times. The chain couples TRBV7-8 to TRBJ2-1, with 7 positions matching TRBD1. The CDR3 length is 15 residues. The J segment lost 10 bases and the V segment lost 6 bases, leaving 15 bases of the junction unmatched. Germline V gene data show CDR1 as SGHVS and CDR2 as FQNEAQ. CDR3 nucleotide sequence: TGTGCCAGCAGTCACCGGGACAGCCTTCATCTGGAGCAGTTCTTC. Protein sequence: CASSHRDSLHLEQFF.

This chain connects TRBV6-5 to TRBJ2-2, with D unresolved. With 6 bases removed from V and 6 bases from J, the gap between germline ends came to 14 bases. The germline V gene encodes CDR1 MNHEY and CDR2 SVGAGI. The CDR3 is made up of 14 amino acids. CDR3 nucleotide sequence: TGTGCCAGCAGCTTAGGCCTGAGTTCCGGGGAGCTGTTTTTT. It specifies CASSLGLSSGELFF.

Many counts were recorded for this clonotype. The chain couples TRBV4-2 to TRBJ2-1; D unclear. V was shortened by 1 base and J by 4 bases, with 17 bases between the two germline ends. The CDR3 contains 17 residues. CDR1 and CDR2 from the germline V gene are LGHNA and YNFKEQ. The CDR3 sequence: CASSQGPVGNLYNEQFF. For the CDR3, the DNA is TGTGCCAGCAGCCAAGGCCCAGTAGGGAACCTATACAATGAGCAGTTCTTC.

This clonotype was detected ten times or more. CDR3 protein: CASSIGGGLGPQHF. Here the CDR3 DNA reads TGTGCCAGTAGTATAGGCGGAGGGCTAGGGCCCCAGCATTTT. The rearrangement uses TRBV19 and TRBJ1-5; D unresolved. Germline assignment: CDR1 LNHDA and CDR2 SQIVND (reference sequence). V shed 1 base and J shed 9 bases, with 13 bases lying between them. CDR3 length: 14 residues. Supplemented by reference TRBV19 and TRBJ1-5, the full variable domain reads DGGITQSPKYLFRKEGQNVTLSCEQNLNHDAMYWYRQDPGQGLRLIYYSQIVNDFQKGDIAEGYSVSREKKESFPLTVTSAQKNPTAFYLCASSIGGGLGPQHFGDGTRLSIL.

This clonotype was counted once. CDR3 region: CASSVESSGTGTSPLHF. CDR3 DNA sequence: TGTGCCAGCAGCGTAGAGTCTAGCGGGACAGGGACCTCACCCCTCCACTTT. This chain joins TRBV9 and TRBJ1-6; 9 bases match TRBD1. The germline V gene encodes CDR1 SGDLS and CDR2 YYNGEE. The J segment lost 10 bases and the V segment lost 0 bases, leaving 11 bases of the junction unmatched. There are 17 residues in the CDR3.

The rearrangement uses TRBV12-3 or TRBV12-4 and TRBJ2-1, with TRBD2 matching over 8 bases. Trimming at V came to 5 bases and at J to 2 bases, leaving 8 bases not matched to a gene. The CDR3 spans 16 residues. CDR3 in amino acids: CASSASSGATYNEQFF. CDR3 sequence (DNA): TGTGCCAGCAGTGCTAGTAGCGGGGCCACCTACAATGAGCAGTTCTTC.

CDR3 amino acids: CSLSTGGPYEQYF. CDR3 nucleotide sequence: TGCAGCTTGTCGACAGGGGGTCCCTACGAGCAGTACTTC. The V call is TRBV29-1, the J call TRBJ2-7, with 9 bases identical to TRBD1. This CDR3 is built from 13 residues. Trimming at V came to 8 bases and at J to 2 bases, leaving 7 bases not matched to a gene. Germline V lookup: CDR1 SQVTM, CDR2 ANQGSEA.

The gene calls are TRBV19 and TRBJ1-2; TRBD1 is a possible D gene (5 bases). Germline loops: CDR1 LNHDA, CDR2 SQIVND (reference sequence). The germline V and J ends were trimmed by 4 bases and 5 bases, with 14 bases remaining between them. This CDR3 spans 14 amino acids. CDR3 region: CASSKVDRPYGYTF. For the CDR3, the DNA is TGTGCCAGTAGTAAGGTAGACAGACCTTATGGCTACACCTTC. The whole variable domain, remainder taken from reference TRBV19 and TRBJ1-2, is DGGITQSPKYLFRKEGQNVTLSCEQNLNHDAMYWYRQDPGQGLRLIYYSQIVNDFQKGDIAEGYSVSREKKESFPLTVTSAQKNPTAFYLCASSKVDRPYGYTFGSGTRLTVV.

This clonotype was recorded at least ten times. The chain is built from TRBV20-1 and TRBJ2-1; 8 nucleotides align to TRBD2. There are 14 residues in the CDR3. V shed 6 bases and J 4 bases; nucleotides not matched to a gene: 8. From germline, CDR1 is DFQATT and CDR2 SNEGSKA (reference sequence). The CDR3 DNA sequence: TGCAGTGCAGTGAGCGGGAGTAAGTACAATGAGCAGTTCTTC. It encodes CSAVSGSKYNEQFF.